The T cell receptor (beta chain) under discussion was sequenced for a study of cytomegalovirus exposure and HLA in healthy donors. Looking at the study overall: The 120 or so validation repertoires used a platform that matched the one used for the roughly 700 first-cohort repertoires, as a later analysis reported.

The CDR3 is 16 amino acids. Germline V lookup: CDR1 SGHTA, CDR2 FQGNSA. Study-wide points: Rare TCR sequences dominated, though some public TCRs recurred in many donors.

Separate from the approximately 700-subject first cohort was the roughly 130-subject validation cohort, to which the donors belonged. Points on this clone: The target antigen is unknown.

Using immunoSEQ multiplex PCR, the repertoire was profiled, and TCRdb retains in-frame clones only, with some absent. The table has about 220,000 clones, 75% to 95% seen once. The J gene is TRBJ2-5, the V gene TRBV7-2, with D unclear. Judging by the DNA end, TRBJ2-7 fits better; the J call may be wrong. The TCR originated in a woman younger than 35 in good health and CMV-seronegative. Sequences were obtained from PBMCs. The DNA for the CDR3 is TGTGCCAGCAGCTTAGTTCGGCCCTCTGGGGCCTACGAGCAGTACTTC. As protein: CASSLVRPSGAYEQYF.